The next 17 T cell receptor beta chains were all read from a single sample in a study of blood T cell repertoires in COVID-19. Using immunoSEQ multiplex PCR, the repertoire was profiled, and TCRdb retains in-frame clones only, with some absent. The sample has 200,000 to 250,000 clones, about 87% seen once. The sample was PBMCs or T cells enriched from blood (not recorded which). These receptors were obtained from a young woman who had recovered from COVID-19.

The chain employs TRBV19 and TRBJ1-5; a weak D match, TRBD1 (5 bases). CDR1 LNHDA and CDR2 SQIVND come from the germline V gene (reference sequence). Trimming took 5 bases from V and 3 from J, leaving 8 bases between them. The CDR3 sequence is 13 residues long. CDR3 sequence (DNA): TGTGCCAGTAGTGACAGTCCCAATCAGCCCCAGCATTTT. As protein: CASSDSPNQPQHF.

A word on this clone: One end of the junction is discordant with germline, which a read error may explain. The rearrangement uses TRBV5-1 and TRBJ2-7; no clear D gene. The germline V gene encodes CDR1 SGHRS and CDR2 YFSETQ. CDR3 length equals 11 residues. The CDR3 bases are TGCGCCAGCAGTGAGGAGACCCCGTTTCGGTTC. Translation gives CASSEETPFRF.

This clone was recorded at least ten times. Written as DNA, the CDR3 is TGTGCCAGCAGCGATGGACAGGGAAACTATGGCTACACCTTC. Protein product: CASSDGQGNYGYTF. This rearrangement joins TRBV9 to TRBJ1-2, with TRBD1 identical over 8 bases. Germline values: CDR1 SGDLS, CDR2 YYNGEE. The CDR3 is made up of 14 amino acids. Trimming removed 3 bases from V and 2 bases from J; junction bases left unmatched: 3.

The J gene is TRBJ2-7, the V gene TRBV18, with 8 bases fitting TRBD1. Trimming cost V 3 bases and J 6 bases; bases outside gene matches: 13. CDR1 is KGHSH, CDR2 LQKENI, per germline. This CDR3 region has 16 residues. CDR3 protein: CASSPFFASDRAEQYF. CDR3 sequence (DNA): TGTGCCAGCTCACCCTTTTTTGCCTCGGACAGGGCCGAGCAGTACTTC.

The rearrangement joins TRBV2 to TRBJ2-2; TRBD1 aligns across 9 bases. CDR1 is SNHLY, CDR2 FYNNEI, per germline. This CDR3 spans 13 amino acids. V dropped 6 bases and J dropped 8; count of bases not matched to a gene: 4. For the CDR3, the DNA is TGTGCCAGCAGCGGACAGGGGTTGGGGGAGCTGTTTTTT. Its translation is CASSGQGLGELFF.

The chain recombines TRBV29-1 with TRBJ1-2; 7 bases line up with TRBD1. Germline V gene sequence: CDR1 SQVTM, CDR2 ANQGSEA. There are 14 residues in the CDR3. V shed 0 bases, J shed 2 bases, and the junction held 3 bases outside the gene matches. This CDR3 reads CSVEDGTANYGYTF. DNA for the CDR3: TGCAGCGTTGAAGATGGGACAGCGAACTATGGCTACACCTTC.

The chain has TRBV7-6 and TRBJ2-2; D unresolved. Germline lookup yields CDR1 SGHVS and CDR2 FNYEAQ. The CDR3 extends over 12 amino acids. V was shortened by 5 bases and J by 2 bases, with 3 bases between the two germline ends. The chain's CDR3 is CASSRNTGELFF. CDR3 coding DNA: TGTGCCAGCAGCCGTAACACCGGGGAGCTGTTTTTT.

The chain joins TRBV5-1 to TRBJ1-6; no firm D call. CDR1 SGHRS and CDR2 YFSETQ come from the germline V gene. The CDR3 contains 15 residues. The V and J ends lost 4 bases and 8 bases respectively, with 16 bases between them. The CDR3 spells CASSQGPRADSPLHF. In nucleotides, the CDR3 is TGCGCCAGCAGCCAAGGACCGAGGGCAGATTCACCCCTCCACTTT.

In this sample, this clone turned up once. This chain links TRBV7-3 with TRBJ2-1; D unclear. V was shortened by 0 bases and J by 4 bases, with 16 bases between the two germline ends. This CDR3 spans 17 amino acids. Germline V gives CDR1 SGHTA, CDR2 FQGTGA. The CDR3 sequence: CASSLTFSPGSYNEQFF. CDR3 nucleotides: TGTGCCAGCAGCTTAACGTTTAGCCCCGGTTCTTACAATGAGCAGTTCTTC.

This clone was seen a few times. The chain uses TRBV19 and TRBJ1-1; 7 positions match TRBD1. This CDR3 spans 17 amino acids. Germline V CDR1 and CDR2: LNHDA, SQIVND (reference sequence). The J segment lost 1 base and the V segment lost 5 bases, leaving 13 bases of the junction unmatched. The CDR3 is CASSPVRQGVGNTEAFF. The DNA for the CDR3 is TGTGCCAGTAGTCCGGTCCGACAGGGCGTTGGGAACACTGAAGCTTTCTTT.

This chain connects TRBV3-1 (or the pseudogene TRBV3-2) to TRBJ1-1; 8 bases match TRBD1. Looked up from germline, CDR1 is LGHDT and CDR2 is YNNKEL (reference sequence). Losses at the gene ends were 3 bases for V and 1 base for J; bases not matched to a gene: 13. The CDR3 loop spans 18 amino acids. The CDR3 is CASSHPTSGQGRNTEAFF. In DNA, the CDR3 is TGTGCCAGCAGCCACCCGACGTCAGGACAGGGAAGGAACACTGAAGCTTTCTTT.

CDR3 protein: CASSLDAGMGNSPLHF. CDR3 sequence (DNA): TGTGCCAGCAGCTTAGATGCGGGAATGGGTAATTCACCCCTCCACTTT. The chain combines TRBV11-2 with TRBJ1-6; D gene uncertain. Germline V lookup: CDR1 SGHAT, CDR2 FQNNGV. This CDR3 has 16 amino acids. Trimming took off 0 bases at V and 6 bases at J, with 12 bases between the two ends.

This sequence joins TRBV19 and TRBJ2-1, with D possibly matching TRBD1 (6 bases). CDR1 and CDR2 (germline): LNHDA, SQIVND (reference sequence). V lost 5 bases to trimming and J lost 6 bases, with 17 bases between them. CDR3 length: 15 residues. The DNA for the CDR3 is TGTGCCAGTAGTTTACACAGGGATCACGGCAATGAGCAGTTCTTC. Encoded protein: CASSLHRDHGNEQFF.

This chain uses TRBV19 with TRBJ2-3; a possible D gene is TRBD2 (6 bases). This CDR3 contains 14 residues. Germline V gene data show CDR1 as LNHDA and CDR2 as SQIVND (reference sequence). V dropped 8 bases and J dropped 5 bases, with 17 bases sitting between them. The CDR3 DNA is TGTGCCAGTTCGCCCAGCTCGGGGGTAGATACGCAGTATTTT. This codes for CASSPSSGVDTQYF.

The chain has TRBV19 and TRBJ1-4, with D possibly TRBD1 on 5 matching bases. The V end lost 11 bases, the J end lost 8 bases, and 21 bases lay between the germline ends. In germline, CDR1 is LNHDA, CDR2 SQIVND (reference sequence). The CDR3 totals 14 residues. CDR3 sequence: CAGAQDVGREKLFF. The CDR3 nucleotides read TGTGCCGGGGCACAAGATGTGGGGAGGGAAAAACTGTTTTTT.

The chain uses TRBV5-4 and TRBJ2-3, with D possibly matching TRBD1 (5 bases). Trimming took off 4 bases at V and 1 base at J, with 16 bases between the two ends. Germline CDR1 SGHNT, CDR2 YYREEE (reference sequence). The CDR3 spans 16 residues. The CDR3 DNA follows: TGTGCCAGCAGCCCTCAGGGCGGTTTTGGCACAGATACGCAGTATTTT. This translates into CASSPQGGFGTDTQYF.

The genes are TRBV4-2 and TRBJ2-7; 7 bases match TRBD2. Germline CDR1 reads LGHNA; CDR2 reads YNFKEQ. Trimming cost V 3 bases and J 1 base; bases outside gene matches: 6. This CDR3 has 15 residues. CDR3 DNA sequence: TGTGCCAGCAGCCAGGTGGCTAGCGGTTCCTACGAGCAGTACTTC. Its protein product is CASSQVASGSYEQYF.